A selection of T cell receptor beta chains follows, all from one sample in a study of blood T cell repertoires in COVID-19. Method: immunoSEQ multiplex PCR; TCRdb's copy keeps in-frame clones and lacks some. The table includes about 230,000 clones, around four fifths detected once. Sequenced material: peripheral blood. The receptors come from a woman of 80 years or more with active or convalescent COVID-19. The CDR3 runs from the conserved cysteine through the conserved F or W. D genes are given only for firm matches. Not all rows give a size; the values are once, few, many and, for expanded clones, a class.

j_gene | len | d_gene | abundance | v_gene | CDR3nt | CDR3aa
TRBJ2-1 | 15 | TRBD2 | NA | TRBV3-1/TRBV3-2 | TGTGCCAGCAGCCGAACTCCGGGGGGCTACAATGAGCAGTTCTTC | CASSRTPGGYNEQFF
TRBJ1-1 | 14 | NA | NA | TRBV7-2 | TGTGCCAGCAGCTTAGCTGGCAGGGCCCGAGTCGCTTTCTTT | CASSLAGRARVAFF
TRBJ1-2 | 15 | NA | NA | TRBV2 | TGTGCCAGCAGTCCACGACAAGGCCCTAACTATGGCTACACCTTC | CASSPRQGPNYGYTF
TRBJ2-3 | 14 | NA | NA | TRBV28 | TGTGCCAGCAGTTTAAGCCCAGGGTCCGATACGCAGTATTTT | CASSLSPGSDTQYF
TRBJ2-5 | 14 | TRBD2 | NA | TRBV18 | TGTGCCAGCTCACCCGGGGAGGGGATAGAGACCCAGTACTTC | CASSPGEGIETQYF
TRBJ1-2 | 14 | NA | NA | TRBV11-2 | TGTGCCAGCAGCACCATCAGGGCGAACTATGGCTACACCTTC | CASSTIRANYGYTF
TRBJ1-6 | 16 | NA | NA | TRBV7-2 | TGTGCCAGCAGCTTTTGGGCATCCAGGGGTAATTCACCCCTCCACTTT | CASSFWASRGNSPLHF
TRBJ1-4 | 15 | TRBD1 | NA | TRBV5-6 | TGTGCCAGCAGCCCTCAGGGGGCCACTAATGAAAAACTGTTTTTT | CASSPQGATNEKLFF
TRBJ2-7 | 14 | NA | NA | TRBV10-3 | TGTGCCATCAGTGATGAGGGAAAGATCTACGAGCAGTACTTC | CAISDEGKIYEQYF
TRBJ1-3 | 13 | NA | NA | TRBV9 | TGTGCCAGCAGCGTAGGAGGTGGAAACACCATATATTTT | CASSVGGGNTIYF
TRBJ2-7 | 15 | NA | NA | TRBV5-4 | TGTGCCAGCAGCCTGGATGGAGTAGCTCCCTACGAGCAGTACTTC | CASSLDGVAPYEQYF
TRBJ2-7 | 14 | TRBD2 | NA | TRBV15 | TGTGCCACCAGCAAGGCGGGGGGGCGGGACGAGCAGTACTTC | CATSKAGGRDEQYF
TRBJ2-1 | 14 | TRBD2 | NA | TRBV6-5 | TGTGCCAGCAAATGGACTAGCGGAAACAATGAGCAGTTCTTC | CASKWTSGNNEQFF
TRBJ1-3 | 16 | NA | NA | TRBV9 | TGTGCCAGCAGCGTAGGACAGGTGCTCTCTGGAAACACCATATATTTT | CASSVGQVLSGNTIYF
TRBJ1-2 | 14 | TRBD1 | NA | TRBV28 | TGTGCCAGCAGTGGCGGACAGGGTAACTATGGCTACACCTTC | CASSGGQGNYGYTF
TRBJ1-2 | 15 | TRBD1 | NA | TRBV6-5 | TGTGCCAGCAGTACAGGGACAGGGGGAGTCTATGGCTACACCTTC | CASSTGTGGVYGYTF
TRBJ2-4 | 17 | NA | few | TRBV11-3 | TGTGCCAGCAGCCATCGGACAGCCCCCTTCGGCAAAAACATTCAGTACTTC | CASSHRTAPFGKNIQYF
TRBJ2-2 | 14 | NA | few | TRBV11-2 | TGTGCCAGCAGCCGAGCAGGGTACACCGGGGAGCTGTTTTTT | CASSRAGYTGELFF
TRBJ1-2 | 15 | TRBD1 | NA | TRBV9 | TGTGCCAGCAGCGTTACACCCGGGACAGGGTCTGGCTACACCTTC | CASSVTPGTGSGYTF
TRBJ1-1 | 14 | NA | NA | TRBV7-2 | TGTGCCAGCAGCCCCAGGGTAGGTAACACTGAAGCTTTCTTT | CASSPRVGNTEAFF
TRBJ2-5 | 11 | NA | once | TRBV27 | TGTGCCAGCAGCCTCCAAGAGACCCAGTACTTC | CASSLQETQYF
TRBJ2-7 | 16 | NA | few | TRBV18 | TGTGCCAGCTCACCACTTCGGGGCGGGGTCTCCTACGAGCAGTACTTC | CASSPLRGGVSYEQYF
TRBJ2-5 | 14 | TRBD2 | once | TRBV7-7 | TGTGCTAGCAGCCCGAGCGGGGCCCAAGAGACCCAGTACTTC | CASSPSGAQETQYF
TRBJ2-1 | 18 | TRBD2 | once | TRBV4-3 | TGCGCCAGCAGCCAAGACCGGGGGGGGATAATTTCCTACAATGAGCAGTTCTTC | CASSQDRGGIISYNEQFF
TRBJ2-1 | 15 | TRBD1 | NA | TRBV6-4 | TGTGCCAGCAGTGCCGACAGGGTATCGGGCAATGAGCAGTTCTTC | CASSADRVSGNEQFF
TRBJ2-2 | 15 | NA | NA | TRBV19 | TGTGCCAGTATAAGTCGGACAGTCAGCACCGGGGAGCTGTTTTTT | CASISRTVSTGELFF
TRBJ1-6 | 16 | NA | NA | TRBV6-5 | TGTGCCAGCAGTTACAGTGTACTTTCCTATAATTCACCCCTCCACTTT | CASSYSVLSYNSPLHF
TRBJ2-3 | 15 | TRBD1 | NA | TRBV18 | TGTGCCAGCTCCCCCCAGGGGGCTAGCACAGATACGCAGTATTTT | CASSPQGASTDTQYF
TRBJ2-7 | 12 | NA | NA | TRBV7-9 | TGTGCCAGCAGCTCAACTGGGGCAGGGCAGTACTTC | CASSSTGAGQYF
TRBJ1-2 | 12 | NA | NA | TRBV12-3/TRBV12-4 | TGTGCCAGCAGTTTGAGCCGAGGGGGCTACACCTTC | CASSLSRGGYTF
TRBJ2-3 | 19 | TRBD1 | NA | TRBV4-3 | TGCGCCAGCAGCCAAGAGATCGGGGACAGGGGTCTCTACACAGATACGCAGTATTTT | CASSQEIGDRGLYTDTQYF
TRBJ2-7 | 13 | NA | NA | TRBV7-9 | TGTGCCAGCAGCCCTCCGGGCTCCTACGAGCAGTACTTC | CASSPPGSYEQYF
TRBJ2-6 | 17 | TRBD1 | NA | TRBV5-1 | TGCGCCAGCAGCCCAGGGACAGGTAGCTCTGGGGCCAACGTCCTGACTTTC | CASSPGTGSSGANVLTF
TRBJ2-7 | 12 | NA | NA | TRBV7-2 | TGTGCCAGCAGTCATCCCGGGGGCGAGCAGTACTTC | CASSHPGGEQYF
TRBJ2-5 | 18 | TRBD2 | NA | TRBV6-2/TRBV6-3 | TGTGCCAGCAGTTACTCCCTAGCGGGAAGCAATCACCAAGAGACCCAGTACTTC | CASSYSLAGSNHQETQYF
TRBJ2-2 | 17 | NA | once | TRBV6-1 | TGTGCCAGCAGTGAAACGCGGAGCACCTTGGTTACCGGGGAGCTGTTTTTT | CASSETRSTLVTGELFF
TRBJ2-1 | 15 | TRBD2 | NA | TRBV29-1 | TGCAGCGTTGAAGGGACTAGCGGGAGGATAGGTGAGCAGTTCTTC | CSVEGTSGRIGEQFF
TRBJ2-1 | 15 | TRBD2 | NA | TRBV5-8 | TGTGCCAGCAGCTCGGTACTAGCGGAAGTAGATGAGCAGTTCTTC | CASSSVLAEVDEQFF
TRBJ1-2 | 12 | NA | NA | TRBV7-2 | TGTGCCAGCAGCTTAGAGGGGGATGGCTACACCTTC | CASSLEGDGYTF
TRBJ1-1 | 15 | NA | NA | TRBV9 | TGTGCCAGCAGCCGTTCGGGGAGTGGGAACACTGAAGCTTTCTTT | CASSRSGSGNTEAFF
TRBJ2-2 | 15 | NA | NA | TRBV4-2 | TGTGCCAGCAGCCAAGAGGCAGTGAACACCGGGGAGCTGTTTTTT | CASSQEAVNTGELFF
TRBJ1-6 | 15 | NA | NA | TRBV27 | TGTGCCAGCAGTCCCTGGCGCCGGGGGAATTCACCCCTCCACTTT | CASSPWRRGNSPLHF
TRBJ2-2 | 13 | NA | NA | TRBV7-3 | TGTGCCAGCAGGCGGGCGAGCACCGGGGAGCTGTTTTTT | CASRRASTGELFF
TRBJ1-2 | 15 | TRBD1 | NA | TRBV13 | TGTGCCAGCAGTCGAGACAGGGTTAATAAGAATGGCTACACCTTC | CASSRDRVNKNGYTF
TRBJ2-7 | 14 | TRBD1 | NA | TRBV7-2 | TGTGCCAGCAGGAAAAGACAGGGTGACTACGAGCAGTACTTC | CASRKRQGDYEQYF
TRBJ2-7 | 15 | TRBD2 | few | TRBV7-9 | TGTGCCAGCAGCTTTAGCGGGGGGAGCTCCTACGAGCAGTACTTC | CASSFSGGSSYEQYF
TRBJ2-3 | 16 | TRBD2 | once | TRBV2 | TGTGCCAGCTCCCGGACTAGCGGGGGCCTCACAGATACGCAGTATTTT | CASSRTSGGLTDTQYF
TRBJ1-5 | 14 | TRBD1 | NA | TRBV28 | TGTGCCAGCAAAACCGGGACAGCATATCAGCCCCAGCATTTT | CASKTGTAYQPQHF